This TCR beta chain was sequenced for a study of Ad26.COV2.S vaccination and SARS-CoV-2 variants. For the study at large: COV1001, an Ad26.COV2.S trial, supplied this vaccine-arm donor. Broader study findings: The analyses of TCR breadth and depth may have understated the size of total T cell responses.

Treatment described: 15 to 20 received Ad26.COV2.S at low or high dose, single or two shots; 5 received placebo; per-sample allocation not given. Sampling took place 63 days after the first vaccine or placebo injection. The assay was immunoSEQ multiplex PCR, and TCRdb's table has in-frame clones only and misses some. The sample gives around 380,000 clones, less than 90% of which show up once; approximately 3.7% is in the top ten. CDR3 length: 16 amino acids. The V segment lost 5 bases and the J segment 4 bases; nucleotides outside the gene matches: 10. CDR1 is SGHVS and CDR2 is FNYEAQ in the germline V gene. Concerning this clone itself: What it binds is unknown.

The sequence was collected from a person between 18 and 65 years old who received the Ad26.COV2.S COVID-19 vaccine or a placebo. The V and J genes are TRBV7-6 and TRBJ2-1; TRBD2 matches 8 bases. Sample: peripheral blood, taken in a trial of Ad26.COV2.S vaccine versus placebo. CDR3 protein: CASSPTERGPYNEQFF. CDR3 DNA: TGTGCCAGCAGCCCAACGGAGCGGGGGCCATACAATGAGCAGTTCTTC.